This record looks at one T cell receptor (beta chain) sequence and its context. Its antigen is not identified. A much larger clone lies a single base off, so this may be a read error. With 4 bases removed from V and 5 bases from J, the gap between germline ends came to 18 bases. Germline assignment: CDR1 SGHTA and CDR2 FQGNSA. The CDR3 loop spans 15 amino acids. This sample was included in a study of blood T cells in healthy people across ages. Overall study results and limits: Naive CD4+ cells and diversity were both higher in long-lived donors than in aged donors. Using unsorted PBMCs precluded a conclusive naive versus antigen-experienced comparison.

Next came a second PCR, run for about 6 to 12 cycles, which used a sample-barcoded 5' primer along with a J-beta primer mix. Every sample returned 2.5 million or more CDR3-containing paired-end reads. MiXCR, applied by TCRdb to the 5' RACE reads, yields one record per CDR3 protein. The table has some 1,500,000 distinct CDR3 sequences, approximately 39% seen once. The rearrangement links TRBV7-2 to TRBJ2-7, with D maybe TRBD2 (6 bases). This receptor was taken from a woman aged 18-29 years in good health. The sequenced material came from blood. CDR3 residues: CASSYSGAGTDEQYF. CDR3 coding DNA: TGTGCCAGCAGCTATAGTGGGGCGGGGACCGACGAGCAGTACTTC.